Listed below are T cell receptor beta chains from one sample, sequenced in a study of CD8+ T cells in alopecia areata. Data came from immunoSEQ multiplex PCR; TCRdb stores just in-frame clones and leaves some out. The sample lists 90,000 to 100,000 clones, roughly 41% occurring once. Sequencing was performed on CD4+ T cells sorted from blood. The receptors here all came from a human donor with alopecia areata. The CDR3 runs from the conserved cysteine through the conserved F or W. A D gene is named only where the DNA matches it firmly. Size tells how often a clone was seen (once, few, many) or the class of an expanded clone, and some rows leave it out.

TRBJ2-3 | TRBD2 | TRBV30 | NA | TGTGCCTGGAGCTCTAGCGGGGGTCGGGATACGCAGTATTTT | CAWSSSGGRDTQYF
TRBJ2-7 | TRBD2 | TRBV28 | NA | TGTGCCAGCAGTTCTGGGACTACCTACGAGCAGTACTTC | CASSSGTTYEQYF
TRBJ2-3 | TRBD2 | TRBV2 | NA | TGTGCCAGCAGTGTTAGCGGGGTGGAGCAGTATTTT | CASSVSGVEQYF
TRBJ2-1 | TRBD2 | TRBV30 | NA | TGTGCCTGGAGTGTACACGGGAGGGCAAGTGAGCAGTTCTTC | CAWSVHGRASEQFF
TRBJ2-2 | TRBD1 | TRBV11-1 | NA | TGTGCCAGCAGCCTGACAGGGAGGAACACCGGGGAGCTGTTTTTT | CASSLTGRNTGELFF
TRBJ1-2 | NA | TRBV7-9 | NA | TGTGCCAGCAGCTTAGGGACCACGCCAAACTATGGCTACACCTTC | CASSLGTTPNYGYTF
TRBJ2-1 | TRBD2 | TRBV30 | NA | TGTGCCTGGAGTCTGACCGGGACTAGCTTGTTCTTC | CAWSLTGTSLFF
TRBJ1-1 | NA | TRBV30 | NA | TGTGCCTGGAGTGGGAAAGGGTACACTGAAGCTTTCTTT | CAWSGKGYTEAFF
TRBJ2-4 | NA | TRBV4-1 | few | TGCGCCAGCAGCAGCGTCAGGGCGTCGGGAAACATTCAGTACTTC | CASSSVRASGNIQYF
TRBJ1-2 | NA | TRBV14 | few | TGTGCCAGCAGCCAAGAGAGGCAGACCTATGGCTACACCTTC | CASSQERQTYGYTF
TRBJ2-3 | TRBD1 | TRBV29-1 | NA | TGCAGCGCTGAACCGGGACAGGGGGGAGATACGCAGTATTTT | CSAEPGQGGDTQYF
TRBJ1-6 | TRBD1 | TRBV7-9 | many | TGTGCCAGCAGCGCCCGGACAGGGGGTAATTCACCCCTCCACTTT | CASSARTGGNSPLHF
TRBJ2-3 | TRBD1 | TRBV7-8 | NA | TGTGCCAGCAGGGGACAGGGGACCCTGGCAGATACGCAGTATTTT | CASRGQGTLADTQYF
TRBJ2-3 | NA | TRBV28 | few | TGTGCCAGCAGGGAGTTGGGCACAGATACGCAGTATTTT | CASRELGTDTQYF
TRBJ1-2 | NA | TRBV30 | few | TGTGCCCGGGGTAACCACTATGGCTACACCTTC | CARGNHYGYTF
TRBJ2-5 | NA | TRBV9 | few | TGTGCCAGCGGGGGGATCCAAGAGACCCAGTACTTC | CASGGIQETQYF
TRBJ1-1 | NA | TRBV28 | few | TGTGCCAGCATGTGGGGCACTGAAGCTTTCTTT | CASMWGTEAFF
TRBJ2-7 | TRBD1 | TRBV18 | few | TGTGCCAGCACCGGGACAGGGGCCCACGAGCAGTACTTC | CASTGTGAHEQYF
TRBJ1-3 | TRBD1 | TRBV4-1 | few | TGCGCCAGCAGCCAAGTGACAGGGGGTTCTGGAAACACCATATATTTT | CASSQVTGGSGNTIYF
TRBJ1-1 | NA | TRBV6-5 | once | TGTGCCAGCAGTCAGGGACCCGAAGCTTTCTTT | CASSQGPEAFF
TRBJ2-1 | TRBD2 | TRBV30 | NA | TGTGCCTGGAGGGCTAGCGGGACTGGTGAGCAGTTCTTC | CAWRASGTGEQFF
TRBJ2-7 | TRBD2 | TRBV7-2 | NA | TGTGCCAGCAGCATAACGGGAGGGGGGCAGTACTTC | CASSITGGGQYF
TRBJ2-3 | NA | TRBV4-3 | NA | TGCGCCAGCAGCCAAGATTCTCGATACGGGACCGGGAGCACAGATACGCAGTATTTT | CASSQDSRYGTGSTDTQYF
TRBJ1-5 | NA | TRBV29-1 | NA | TGCAGCGTTGAAAGAGGAGGCAGGGAACCTAATCAGCCCCAGCATTTT | CSVERGGREPNQPQHF
TRBJ2-3 | TRBD1 | TRBV7-2 | NA | TGTGCCAGCAGCTCGGTGACAGGGCGGAGCACAGATACGCAGTATTTT | CASSSVTGRSTDTQYF
TRBJ2-3 | NA | TRBV2 | NA | TGTGCCAGCAGCCGGGACAGGGGTGAACTAGCGGGGAACTTT | CASSRDRGELAGNF
TRBJ1-1 | NA | TRBV30 | NA | TGTGCCTGGACACTACAATTGAACACTGAAGCTTTTTTT | CAWTLQLNTEAFF
TRBJ1-2 | NA | TRBV7-9 | few | TGTGCCAGCAGCTTCACGGGGTTCGCCTATGGCTACACCTTC | CASSFTGFAYGYTF
TRBJ1-1 | NA | TRBV7-3 | NA | TGTGCCAGCAGCTTGATGGGGGCTGGCACTGAAGCTTTCTTT | CASSLMGAGTEAFF
TRBJ2-5 | NA | TRBV27 | NA | TGTGCCAGCAGTTCCATGATCCAAGAGACCCAGTACTTC | CASSSMIQETQYF
TRBJ2-1 | NA | TRBV30 | few | TGTGCCTGGGGCCGGCGAATCTCCTACAATGAGCAGTTCTTC | CAWGRRISYNEQFF
TRBJ1-4 | TRBD1 | TRBV18 | NA | TGTGCCAGCTCATCGGGACAGTCTAATGAAAAACTGTTTTTT | CASSSGQSNEKLFF
TRBJ1-5 | TRBD1 | TRBV29-1 | NA | TGCAGCGTTAGCGACAGGGGTCATCAGCCCCAGCATTTT | CSVSDRGHQPQHF
TRBJ2-5 | TRBD1 | TRBV6-1 | once | TGTGCCAGCAGTTTACGACAGGGGGGCGAGACCCAGTACTTC | CASSLRQGGETQYF
TRBJ2-5 | NA | TRBV20-1 | NA | TGCAGTGCTAGACAGGGCGAGACCCAGTACTTC | CSARQGETQYF
TRBJ2-1 | NA | TRBV30 | NA | TGTGCCTGGAGTGTTAGCGCATACTACAATGAGCAGTTCTTC | CAWSVSAYYNEQFF
TRBJ2-3 | NA | TRBV7-9 | NA | TGTGCCAGCAGCTTGGGGGCAGGGGCCGAAGGCGGGGATACGCAGTATTTT | CASSLGAGAEGGDTQYF
TRBJ2-1 | NA | TRBV6-4 | NA | TGTGCCAGCAGCCCGCTGGGGGGCTCCTACAATGAGCAGTTCTTC | CASSPLGGSYNEQFF
TRBJ2-2 | TRBD2 | TRBV29-1 | NA | TGCAGCGTTGTCGGGCTAGCGGACACCGGGGAGCTGTTTTTT | CSVVGLADTGELFF